A single T cell receptor (beta chain) is shown here with its context. Its target is not known. There are 13 residues in the CDR3. V was pared by 6 bases and J by 2 bases, with 1 base of the junction left unmatched. Germline CDR1 is SGHTA and CDR2 is FQGNSA. Profiling relied on immunoSEQ multiplex PCR, and the TCRdb table lists in-frame clones only, not all of them. The sample includes around 64,000 clones, more than 60% seen only once; the top ten take approximately 7%. This entry belongs to a study of radiation and T cells in renal cell carcinoma. Regarding time point: blood 4 weeks post-SBRT, at nephrectomy. Treatment defined: 15 Gy SBRT to primary tumor, nephrectomy 4 weeks later. Nephrectomy followed 15 Gy stereotactic body radiation by 4 weeks. Study-wide findings and caveats: From baseline, blood top tumor clonotypes peaked at 2 weeks post-radiation.

The chain combines TRBV7-2 with TRBJ1-3, with TRBD1 matching over 7 bases. This receptor was obtained from a man aged 55 to 69 with renal cell carcinoma. The specimen was blood, collected from a patient whose treatment included radiotherapy and nephrectomy. CDR3 amino acids: CASSRGPGNTIYF. The CDR3 DNA follows: TGTGCCAGCAGTAGGGGGCCTGGAAACACCATATATTTT.